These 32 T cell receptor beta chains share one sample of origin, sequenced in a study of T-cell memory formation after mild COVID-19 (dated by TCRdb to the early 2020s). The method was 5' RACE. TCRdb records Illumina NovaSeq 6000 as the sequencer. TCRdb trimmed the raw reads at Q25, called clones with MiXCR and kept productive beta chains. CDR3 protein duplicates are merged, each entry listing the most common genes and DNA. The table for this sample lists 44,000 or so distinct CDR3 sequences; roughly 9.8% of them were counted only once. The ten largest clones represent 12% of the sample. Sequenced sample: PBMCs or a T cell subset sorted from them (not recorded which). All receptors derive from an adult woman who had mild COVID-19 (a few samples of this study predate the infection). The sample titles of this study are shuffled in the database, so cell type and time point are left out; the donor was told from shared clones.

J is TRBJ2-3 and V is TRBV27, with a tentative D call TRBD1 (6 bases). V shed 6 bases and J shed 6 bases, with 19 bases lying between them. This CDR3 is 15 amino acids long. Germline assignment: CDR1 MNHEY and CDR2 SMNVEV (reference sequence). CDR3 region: CASSPDSFLHDTQYF. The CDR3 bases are TGTGCCAGCAGCCCGGACAGTTTCTTGCACGATACGCAGTATTTT.

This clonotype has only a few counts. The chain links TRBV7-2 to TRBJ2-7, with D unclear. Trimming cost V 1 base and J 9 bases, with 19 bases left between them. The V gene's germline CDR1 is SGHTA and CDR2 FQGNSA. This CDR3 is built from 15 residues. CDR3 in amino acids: CASSLEWTVPSVQYF. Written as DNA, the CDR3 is TGTGCCAGCAGCTTAGAGTGGACGGTCCCGTCGGTGCAGTACTTC.

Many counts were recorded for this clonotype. CDR3 protein: CSAPRNTEAFF. CDR3 nucleotides: TGCAGTGCTCCTCGGAACACTGAAGCTTTCTTT. The rearrangement joins TRBV20-1 to TRBJ1-1, with D uncertain. There are 11 residues in the CDR3. Trimming stripped 5 bases from V and 1 base from J, with 5 bases between. Germline CDR1 is DFQATT and CDR2 is SNEGSKA (reference sequence).

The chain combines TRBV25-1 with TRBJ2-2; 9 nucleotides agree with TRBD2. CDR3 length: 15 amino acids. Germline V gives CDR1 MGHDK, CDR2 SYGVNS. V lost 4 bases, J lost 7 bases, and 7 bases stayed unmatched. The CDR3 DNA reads TGTGCCAGCAGTGTGGCGGGAGGGCCTAACGGGGAGCTGTTTTTT. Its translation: CASSVAGGPNGELFF. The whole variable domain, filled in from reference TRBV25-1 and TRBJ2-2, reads EADIYQTPRYLVIGTGKKITLECSQTMGHDKMYWYQQDPGMELHLIHYSYGVNSTEKGDLSSESTVSRIRTEHFPLTLESARPSHTSQYLCASSVAGGPNGELFFGEGSRLTVL.

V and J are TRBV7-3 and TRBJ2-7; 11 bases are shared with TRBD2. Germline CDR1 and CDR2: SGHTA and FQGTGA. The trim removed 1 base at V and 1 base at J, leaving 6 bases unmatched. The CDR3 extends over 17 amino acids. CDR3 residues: CASSLISRTSGSYEQYF. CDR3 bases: TGTGCCAGCAGCTTAATTTCTAGGACTAGCGGGTCCTACGAGCAGTACTTC.

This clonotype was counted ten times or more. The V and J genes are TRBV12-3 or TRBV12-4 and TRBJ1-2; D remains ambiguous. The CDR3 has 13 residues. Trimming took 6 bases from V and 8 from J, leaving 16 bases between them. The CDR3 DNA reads TGTGCCAGCAGCCACGGACTGTTAAGCGGCTACACCTTC. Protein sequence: CASSHGLLSGYTF.

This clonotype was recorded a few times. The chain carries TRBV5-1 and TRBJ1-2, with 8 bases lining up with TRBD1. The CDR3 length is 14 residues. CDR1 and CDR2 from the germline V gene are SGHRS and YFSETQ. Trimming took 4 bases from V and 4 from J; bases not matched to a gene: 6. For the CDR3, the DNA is TGCGCCAGCAGCCCCCGACAGGGGACCTATGGCTACACCTTC. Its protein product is CASSPRQGTYGYTF.

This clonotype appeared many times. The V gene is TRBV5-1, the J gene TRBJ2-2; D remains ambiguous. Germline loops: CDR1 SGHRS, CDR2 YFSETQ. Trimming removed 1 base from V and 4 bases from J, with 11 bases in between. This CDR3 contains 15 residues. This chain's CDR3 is CASSLTRTPTGELFF. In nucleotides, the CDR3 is TGCGCCAGCAGCTTGACAAGGACCCCCACCGGGGAGCTGTTTTTT.

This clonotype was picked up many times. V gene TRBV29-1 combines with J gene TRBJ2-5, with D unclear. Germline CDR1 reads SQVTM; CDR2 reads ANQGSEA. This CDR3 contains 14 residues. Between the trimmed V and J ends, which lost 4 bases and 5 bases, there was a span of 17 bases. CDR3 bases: TGCAGCGTTGTAGGGCAGAGAAGTAGGGAGACCCAGTACTTC. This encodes CSVVGQRSRETQYF.

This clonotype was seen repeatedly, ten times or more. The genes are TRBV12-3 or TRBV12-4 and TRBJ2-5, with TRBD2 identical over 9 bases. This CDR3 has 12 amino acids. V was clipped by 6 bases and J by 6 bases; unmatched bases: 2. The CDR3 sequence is CASSGLAKTQYF. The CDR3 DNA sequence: TGTGCCAGCAGCGGACTAGCGAAGACCCAGTACTTC.

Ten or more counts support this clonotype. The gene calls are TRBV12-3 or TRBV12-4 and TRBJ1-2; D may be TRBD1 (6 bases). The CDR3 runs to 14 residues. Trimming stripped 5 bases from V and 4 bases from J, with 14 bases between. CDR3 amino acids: CASSRDTRLYGYTF. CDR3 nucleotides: TGTGCCAGCAGTCGGGACACCCGCCTCTATGGCTACACCTTC.

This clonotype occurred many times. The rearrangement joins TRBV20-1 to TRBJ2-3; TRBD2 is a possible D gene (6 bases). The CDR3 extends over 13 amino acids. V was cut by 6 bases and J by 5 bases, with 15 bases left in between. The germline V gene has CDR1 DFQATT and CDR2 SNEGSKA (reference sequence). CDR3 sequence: CSARLGGIDTQYF. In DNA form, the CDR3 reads TGCAGTGCCCGCTTGGGGGGTATAGATACGCAGTATTTT.

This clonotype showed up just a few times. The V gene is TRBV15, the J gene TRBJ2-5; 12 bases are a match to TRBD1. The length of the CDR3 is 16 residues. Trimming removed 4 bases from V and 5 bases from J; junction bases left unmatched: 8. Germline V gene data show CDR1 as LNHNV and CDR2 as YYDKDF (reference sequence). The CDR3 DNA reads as TGTGCCACCAGCACCCGTGGGACAGGGGGCCGGGAGACCCAGTACTTC. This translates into CATSTRGTGGRETQYF. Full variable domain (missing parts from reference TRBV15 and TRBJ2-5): DAMVIQNPRYQVTQFGKPVTLSCSQTLNHNVMYWYQQKSSQAPKLLFHYYDKDFNNEADTPDNFQSRRPNTSFCFLDIRSPGLGDTAMYLCATSTRGTGGRETQYFGPGTRLLVL.

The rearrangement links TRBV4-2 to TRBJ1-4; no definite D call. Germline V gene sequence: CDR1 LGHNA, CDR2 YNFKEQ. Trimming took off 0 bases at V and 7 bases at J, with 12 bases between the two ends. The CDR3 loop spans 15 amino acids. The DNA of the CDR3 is TGTGCCAGCAGCCAAGATCGCCAGAGTTTTGAAAAACTGTTTTTT. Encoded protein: CASSQDRQSFEKLFF.

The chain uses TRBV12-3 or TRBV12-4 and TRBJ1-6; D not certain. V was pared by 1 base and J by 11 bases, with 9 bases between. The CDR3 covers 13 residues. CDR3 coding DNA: TGTGCCAGCAGTTTAGGGAGGTTGCCACCCCTCCACTTT. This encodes CASSLGRLPPLHF.

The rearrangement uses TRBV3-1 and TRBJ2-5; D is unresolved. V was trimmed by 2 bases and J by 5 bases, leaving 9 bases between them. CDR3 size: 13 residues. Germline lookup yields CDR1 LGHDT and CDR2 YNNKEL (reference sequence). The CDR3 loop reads CASSQWVGETQYF. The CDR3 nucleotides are TGTGCCAGCAGCCAATGGGTGGGCGAGACCCAGTACTTC.

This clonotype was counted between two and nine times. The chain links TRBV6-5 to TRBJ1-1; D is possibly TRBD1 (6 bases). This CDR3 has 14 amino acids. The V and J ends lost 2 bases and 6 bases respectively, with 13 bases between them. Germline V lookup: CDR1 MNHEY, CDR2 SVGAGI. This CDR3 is CASSYTDSAAEAFF. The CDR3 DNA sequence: TGTGCCAGCAGTTACACGGACAGCGCGGCTGAAGCTTTCTTT.

The CDR3 DNA is TGTGCCAGCGCAGGCGGGCTAGCGGGAGTGGTCGGGGAGCTGTTTTTT. Its protein product is CASAGGLAGVVGELFF. This rearrangement joins TRBV12-3 or TRBV12-4 to TRBJ2-2, with 10 bases matching TRBD2. V was clipped by 8 bases and J by 7 bases; unmatched bases: 13. CDR3 length: 16 amino acids.

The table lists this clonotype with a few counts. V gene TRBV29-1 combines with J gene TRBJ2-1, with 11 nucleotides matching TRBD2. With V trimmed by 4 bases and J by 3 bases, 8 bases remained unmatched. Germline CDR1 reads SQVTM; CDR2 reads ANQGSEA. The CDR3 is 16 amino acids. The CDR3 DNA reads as TGCAGCGTTGTATCCACTAGCGGGAGAGGCTACAATGAGCAGTTCTTC. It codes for CSVVSTSGRGYNEQFF.

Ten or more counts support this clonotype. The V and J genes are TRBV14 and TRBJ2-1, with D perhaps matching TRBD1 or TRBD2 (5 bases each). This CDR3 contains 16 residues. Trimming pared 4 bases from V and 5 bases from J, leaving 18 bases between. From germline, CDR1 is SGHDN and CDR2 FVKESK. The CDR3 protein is CASSPVPVGRDNEQFF. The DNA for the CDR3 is TGTGCCAGCAGCCCAGTACCGGTGGGGCGGGACAATGAGCAGTTCTTC.

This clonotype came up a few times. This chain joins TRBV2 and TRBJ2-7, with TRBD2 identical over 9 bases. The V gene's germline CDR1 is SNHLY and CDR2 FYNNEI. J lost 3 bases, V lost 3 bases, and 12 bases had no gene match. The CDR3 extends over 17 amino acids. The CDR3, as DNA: TGTGCCAGCAGTGAGACTAGCGGAGGGCCCTACAACTACGAGCAGTACTTC. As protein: CASSETSGGPYNYEQYF.

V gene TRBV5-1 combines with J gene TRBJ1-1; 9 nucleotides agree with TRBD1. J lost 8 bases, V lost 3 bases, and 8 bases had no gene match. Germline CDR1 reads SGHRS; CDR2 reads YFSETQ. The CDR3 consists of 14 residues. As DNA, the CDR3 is TGCGCCAGCAGCTCAGGGACAGGGAGAGGCGAAGCTTTCTTT. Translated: CASSSGTGRGEAFF.

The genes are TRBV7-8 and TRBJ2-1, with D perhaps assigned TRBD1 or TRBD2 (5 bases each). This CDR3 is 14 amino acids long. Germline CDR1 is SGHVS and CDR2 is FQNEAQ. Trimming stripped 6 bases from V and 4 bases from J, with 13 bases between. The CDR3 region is CASRTGGLYNEQFF. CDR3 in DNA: TGTGCCAGCAGAACTGGGGGATTATACAATGAGCAGTTCTTC. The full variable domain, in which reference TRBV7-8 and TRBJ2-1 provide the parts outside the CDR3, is GAGVSQSPRYKVAKRGQDVALRCDPISGHVSLFWYQQALGQGPEFLTYFQNEAQLDKSGLPSDRFFAERPEGSVSTLKIQRTQQEDSAVYLCASRTGGLYNEQFFGPGTRLTVL.

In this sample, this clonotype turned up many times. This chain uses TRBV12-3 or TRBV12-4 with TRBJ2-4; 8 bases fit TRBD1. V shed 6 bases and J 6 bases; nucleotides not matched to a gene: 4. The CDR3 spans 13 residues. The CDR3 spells CASSSTGANIQYF. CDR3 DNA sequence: TGTGCCAGCAGCTCGACAGGGGCAAACATTCAGTACTTC.

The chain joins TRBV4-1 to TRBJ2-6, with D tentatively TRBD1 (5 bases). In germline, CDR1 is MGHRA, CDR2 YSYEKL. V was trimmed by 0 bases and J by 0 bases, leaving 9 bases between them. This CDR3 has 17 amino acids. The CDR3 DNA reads TGCGCCAGCAGCCAAGAGACAGCGTTCTCTGGGGCCAACGTCCTGACTTTC. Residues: CASSQETAFSGANVLTF.

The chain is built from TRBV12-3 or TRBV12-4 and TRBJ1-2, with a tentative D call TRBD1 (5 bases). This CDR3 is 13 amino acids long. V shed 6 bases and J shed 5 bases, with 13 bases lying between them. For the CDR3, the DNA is TGTGCCAGCAGCTTCGACAGAAAGTATGGCTACACCTTC. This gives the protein CASSFDRKYGYTF.

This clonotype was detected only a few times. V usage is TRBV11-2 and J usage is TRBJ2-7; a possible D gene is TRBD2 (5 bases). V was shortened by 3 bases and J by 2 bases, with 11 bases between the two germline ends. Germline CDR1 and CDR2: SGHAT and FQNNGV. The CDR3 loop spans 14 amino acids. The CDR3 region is CASSFGVGAYEQYF. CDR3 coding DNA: TGTGCCAGCAGCTTCGGGGTCGGGGCCTACGAGCAGTACTTC.

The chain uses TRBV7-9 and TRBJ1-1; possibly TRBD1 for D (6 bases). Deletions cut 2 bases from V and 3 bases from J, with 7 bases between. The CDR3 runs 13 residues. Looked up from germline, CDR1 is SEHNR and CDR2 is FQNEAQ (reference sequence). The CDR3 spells CASSLQGHTEAFF. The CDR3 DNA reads TGTGCCAGCAGCTTACAGGGGCACACTGAAGCTTTCTTT.

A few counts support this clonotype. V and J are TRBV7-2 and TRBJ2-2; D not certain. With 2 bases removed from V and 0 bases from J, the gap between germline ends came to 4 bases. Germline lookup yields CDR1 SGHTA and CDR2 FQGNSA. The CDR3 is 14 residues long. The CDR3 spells CASSLIPNTGELFF. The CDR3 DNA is TGTGCCAGCAGCTTAATCCCGAACACCGGGGAGCTGTTTTTT.

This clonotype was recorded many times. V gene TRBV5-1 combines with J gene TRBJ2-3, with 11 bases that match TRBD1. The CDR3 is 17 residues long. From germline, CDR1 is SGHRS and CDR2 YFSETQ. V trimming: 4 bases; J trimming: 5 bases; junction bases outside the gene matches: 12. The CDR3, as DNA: TGCGCCAGCAGCCGCGTGACCGGGACAGGGGGTCGAGATACGCAGTATTTT. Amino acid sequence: CASSRVTGTGGRDTQYF.

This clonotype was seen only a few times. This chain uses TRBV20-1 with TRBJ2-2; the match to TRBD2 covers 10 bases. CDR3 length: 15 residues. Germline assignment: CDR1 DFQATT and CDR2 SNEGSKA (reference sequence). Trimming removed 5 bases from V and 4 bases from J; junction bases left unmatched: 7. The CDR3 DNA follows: TGCAGTGCTCCTTCTAGCGGGAGTGGCACCGGGGAGCTGTTTTTT. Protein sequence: CSAPSSGSGTGELFF.

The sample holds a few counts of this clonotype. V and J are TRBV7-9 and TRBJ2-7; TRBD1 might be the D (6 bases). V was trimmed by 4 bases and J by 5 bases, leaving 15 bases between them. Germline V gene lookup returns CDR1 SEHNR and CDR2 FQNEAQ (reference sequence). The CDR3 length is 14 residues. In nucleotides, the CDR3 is TGTGCCAGCAGCTCGGCCACAGGGTTCGACGAGCAGTACTTC. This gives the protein CASSSATGFDEQYF.